This T cell receptor (beta chain) was recorded in a study of technical replicates of blood from a handful of donors. Clones were read by immunoSEQ multiplex PCR, and TCRdb kept only the in-frame ones, dropping some. The sample contains about 97,000 clones, 95% to 97% of which appear only once. The germline V gene has CDR1 MNHEY and CDR2 SMNVEV (reference sequence). This CDR3 comprises 17 residues. V shed 5 bases, J shed 3 bases, and the junction held 12 bases outside the gene matches. The sequenced material came from T cells isolated from PBMCs. The gene calls are TRBV27 and TRBJ2-1, with 8 bases lining up with TRBD2. This sequence was found in a human donor in good health. CDR3 protein: CASSPGVSGNGYNEQFF. DNA of the CDR3: TGTGCCAGCAGTCCTGGGGTTAGCGGGAATGGCTACAATGAGCAGTTCTTC.